The present entry profiles one T cell receptor (beta chain) with its context. This specimen comes from a study of sequential checkpoint blockade in melanoma. About the research overall: Arm A got nivolumab then ipilimumab; arm B the reverse, 1:1. Each arm's sequence ended with maintenance nivolumab.

Treatment reported: randomized to nivolumab then ipilimumab (arm A) or the reverse (arm B). DNA-damaging chemotherapy had not been given to any patient beforehand. Live CD3+CD8+ CD19− CD56− cells were sorted from PBMCs. TCRdb's copy holds only in-frame clones and misses some; the assay was immunoSEQ multiplex PCR. The sample has about 12,000 clones, 60% to 80% seen once; the top ten hold about 18%. The starting material was CD8+ T cells sorted from blood (inferred from file names), obtained from a patient given nivolumab and ipilimumab in sequence. The clonotype comes from a human donor with melanoma.

The CDR3 region has the DNA TGTGCCACCAGCAGAGATCTTGTCGATGAGCAGTTCTTC. Its translation is CATSRDLVDEQFF. The chain carries TRBV15 and TRBJ2-1; no reliable D call. The CDR3 is 13 residues long. In germline, CDR1 is LNHNV, CDR2 YYDKDF (reference sequence). Trimming took 0 bases from V and 8 from J, leaving 8 bases between them. The variable domain in full, completed from reference TRBV15 and TRBJ2-1, reads DAMVIQNPRYQVTQFGKPVTLSCSQTLNHNVMYWYQQKSSQAPKLLFHYYDKDFNNEADTPDNFQSRRPNTSFCFLDIRSPGLGDTAMYLCATSRDLVDEQFFGPGTRLTVL.